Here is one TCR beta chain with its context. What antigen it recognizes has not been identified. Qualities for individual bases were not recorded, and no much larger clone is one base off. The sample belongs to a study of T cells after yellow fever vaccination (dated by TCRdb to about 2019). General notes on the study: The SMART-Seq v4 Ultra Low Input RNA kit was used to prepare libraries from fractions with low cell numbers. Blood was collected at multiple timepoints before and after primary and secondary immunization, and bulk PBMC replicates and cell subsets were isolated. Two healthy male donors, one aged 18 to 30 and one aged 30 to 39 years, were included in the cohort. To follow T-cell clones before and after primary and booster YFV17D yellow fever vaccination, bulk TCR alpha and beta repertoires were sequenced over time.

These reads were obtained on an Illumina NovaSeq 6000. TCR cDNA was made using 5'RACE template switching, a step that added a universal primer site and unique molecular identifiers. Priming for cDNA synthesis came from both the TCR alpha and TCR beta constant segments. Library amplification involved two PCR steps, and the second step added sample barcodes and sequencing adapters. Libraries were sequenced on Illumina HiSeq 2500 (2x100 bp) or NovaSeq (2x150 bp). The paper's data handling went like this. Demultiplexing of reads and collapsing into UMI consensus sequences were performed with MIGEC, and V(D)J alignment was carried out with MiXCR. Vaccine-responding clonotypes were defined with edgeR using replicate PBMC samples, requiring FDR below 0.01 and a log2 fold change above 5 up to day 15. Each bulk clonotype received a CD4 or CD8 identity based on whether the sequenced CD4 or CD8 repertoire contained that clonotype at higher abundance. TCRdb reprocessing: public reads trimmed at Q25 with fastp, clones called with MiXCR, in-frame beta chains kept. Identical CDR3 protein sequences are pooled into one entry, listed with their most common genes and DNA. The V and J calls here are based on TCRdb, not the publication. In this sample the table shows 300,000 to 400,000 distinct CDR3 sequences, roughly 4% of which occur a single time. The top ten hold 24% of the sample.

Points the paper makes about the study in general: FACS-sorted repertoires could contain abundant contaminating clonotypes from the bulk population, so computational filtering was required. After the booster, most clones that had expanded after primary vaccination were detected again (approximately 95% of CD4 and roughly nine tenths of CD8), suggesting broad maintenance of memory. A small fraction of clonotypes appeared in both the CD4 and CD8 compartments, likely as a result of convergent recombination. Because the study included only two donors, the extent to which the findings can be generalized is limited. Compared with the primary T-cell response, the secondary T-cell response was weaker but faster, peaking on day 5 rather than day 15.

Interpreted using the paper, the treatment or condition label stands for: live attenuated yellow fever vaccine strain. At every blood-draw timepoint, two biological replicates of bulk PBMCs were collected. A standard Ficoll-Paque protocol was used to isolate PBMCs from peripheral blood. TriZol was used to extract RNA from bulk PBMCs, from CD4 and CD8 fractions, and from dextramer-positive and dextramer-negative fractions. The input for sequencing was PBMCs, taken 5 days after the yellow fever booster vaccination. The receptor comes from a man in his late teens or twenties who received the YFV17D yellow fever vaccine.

In nucleotide form, the sequence is TGTGCCATCCGATACAGGGGGCGTCGGGGAAACTATGGCTACACCTTC. The translation is CAIRYRGRRGNYGYTF. The chain employs TRBV10-3 and TRBJ1-2; TRBD1 aligns with 9 central bases. CDR1 and CDR2, looked up from the germline V gene, are ENHRY and SYGVKD. The germline V and J ends show losses of 8 bases and 2 bases respectively, and no gene match explains 12 bases of the junction. The CDR3 starts with the cysteine, ends with the phenylalanine, and has 16 residues. Just the 48-base CDR3 DNA is kept, in frame starting at base 1.